Below, 25 T cell receptor beta chains from the same sample are listed, as sequenced in a study of blood T cell repertoires in COVID-19. Data came from immunoSEQ multiplex PCR; TCRdb stores just in-frame clones and leaves some out. This table has approximately 220,000 clones, about 85% appearing once. The material sequenced was peripheral blood. The source is a woman aged 55-70 years who had recovered from COVID-19.

The rearrangement uses TRBV14 and TRBJ1-2; 10 bases align to TRBD1. The V gene end was trimmed by 3 bases and the J gene end by 7 bases; junction bases not matched to a gene: 5. The CDR3 is 14 amino acids. The V gene's germline CDR1 is SGHDN and CDR2 FVKESK. The CDR3, as DNA: TGTGCCAGCAGCCATCGGGACAGGGGACGTGGCTACACCTTC. This encodes CASSHRDRGRGYTF.

CDR3 DNA: TGTGCCAGTAGTATCCCGGGGGACTCTGGAAACACCATATATTTT. This encodes CASSIPGDSGNTIYF. The rearrangement joins TRBV19 to TRBJ1-3, with D maybe TRBD1 (5 bases). Germline lookup yields CDR1 LNHDA and CDR2 SQIVND (reference sequence). The V and J ends lost 3 bases and 0 bases respectively, with 9 bases between them. The CDR3 sequence is 15 residues long.

This chain uses TRBV3-1 (or the pseudogene TRBV3-2) with TRBJ1-2; TRBD1 might be the D (6 bases). Germline loops: CDR1 LGHDT, CDR2 YNNKEL (reference sequence). Trimming stripped 4 bases from V and 2 bases from J, with 11 bases between. CDR3 length: 14 amino acids. For the CDR3, the DNA is TGTGCCAGCAGCCTGGACAGTGGAAACTATGGCTACACCTTC. Amino acids: CASSLDSGNYGYTF.

This rearrangement joins TRBV19 to TRBJ2-1; D unclear. From germline, CDR1 is LNHDA and CDR2 SQIVND (reference sequence). The CDR3 runs to 12 residues. With 5 bases removed from V and 6 bases from J, the gap between germline ends came to 8 bases. The chain's CDR3 is CASSPLANEQFF. CDR3 nucleotide sequence: TGTGCCAGTAGTCCCCTGGCCAATGAGCAGTTCTTC. Variable domain in full (rest from reference TRBV19 and TRBJ2-1): DGGITQSPKYLFRKEGQNVTLSCEQNLNHDAMYWYRQDPGQGLRLIYYSQIVNDFQKGDIAEGYSVSREKKESFPLTVTSAQKNPTAFYLCASSPLANEQFFGPGTRLTVL.

The gene calls are TRBV27 and TRBJ2-7, with D perhaps matching TRBD1 (6 bases). The CDR3 covers 14 residues. Germline V lookup: CDR1 MNHEY, CDR2 SMNVEV (reference sequence). Trimming pared 4 bases from V and 7 bases from J, leaving 17 bases between. The DNA of the CDR3 is TGTGCCAGCAGTTCGGGACATTTTAAGTGGGAGCAGTACTTC. Translated: CASSSGHFKWEQYF.

The CDR3 DNA reads TGTGCCAGCAGGACAGGGCGGGAGACCCAGTACTTC. Its protein is CASRTGRETQYF. V gene TRBV6-5 combines with J gene TRBJ2-5, with TRBD1 identical over 7 bases. This CDR3 comprises 12 residues. With V trimmed by 6 bases and J by 5 bases, 3 bases remained unmatched. CDR1 is MNHEY and CDR2 is SVGAGI in the germline V gene.

Only a few counts were recorded for this clone. This chain uses TRBV12-5 with TRBJ1-1; D might be TRBD1 (5 bases). The CDR3 runs to 14 residues. Trimming stripped 6 bases from V and 8 bases from J, with 19 bases between. Per germline, CDR1 LGHNT and CDR2 FRNRAP. The CDR3 sequence is CASGGGANSAEAFF. CDR3 DNA sequence: TGTGCTAGTGGGGGAGGGGCGAATTCTGCAGAAGCTTTCTTT.

The CDR3 reads CASRSRVTTDTQYF. DNA of the CDR3: TGTGCCAGCAGGTCCAGGGTTACCACAGATACGCAGTATTTT. V usage is TRBV5-6 and J usage is TRBJ2-3, with a tentative D call TRBD1 (5 bases). Trimming pared 5 bases from V and 2 bases from J, leaving 12 bases between. This CDR3 is 14 amino acids long. Germline-derived CDR1 and CDR2 are SGHDT and YYEEEE.

The V gene is TRBV30, the J gene TRBJ1-5, with 8 bases that match TRBD1. Germline-derived CDR1 and CDR2 are GTSNPN and SVGIG (reference sequence). V trimming: 1 base; J trimming: 5 bases; junction bases outside the gene matches: 4. CDR3 length: 14 residues. The CDR3 DNA is TGTGCCTGGAGTGGGACAGGGCCAGATCAGCCCCAGCATTTT. It is translated as CAWSGTGPDQPQHF. Complete variable domain (other parts from reference TRBV30 and TRBJ1-5): SQTIHQWPATLVQPVGSPLSLECTVEGTSNPNLYWYRQAAGRGLQLLFYSVGIGQISSEVPQNLSASRPQDRQFILSSKKLLLSDSGFYLCAWSGTGPDQPQHFGDGTRLSIL.

This chain links TRBV9 with TRBJ2-2; D possibly corresponds to TRBD2 (7 bases). V was clipped by 2 bases and J by 3 bases, with 20 bases between them. CDR1 and CDR2 from the germline V gene are SGDLS and YYNGEE. This CDR3 is 18 amino acids long. The CDR3 region is CASSVPEGGTLDTGELFF. The CDR3 coding sequence is TGTGCCAGCAGCGTTCCAGAGGGAGGGACACTGGACACCGGGGAGCTGTTTTTT.

This sequence joins TRBV30 and TRBJ1-2; no reliable D call. This CDR3 has 11 residues. Per the germline V gene, CDR1 is GTSNPN and CDR2 is SVGIG (reference sequence). Trimming removed 1 base from V and 8 bases from J, with 8 bases in between. CDR3 loop: CAWSGSGGYTF. CDR3 coding DNA: TGTGCCTGGAGTGGGTCGGGGGGCTACACCTTC.

The chain uses TRBV6-5 and TRBJ1-4; 9 nucleotides align to TRBD1. V was pared by 6 bases and J by 10 bases, with 6 bases of the junction left unmatched. The V gene's germline CDR1 is MNHEY and CDR2 SVGAGI. CDR3 length: 13 amino acids. CDR3 DNA: TGTGCCAGCAGGAAAGGGACAGGGCTAAAACTGTTTTTT. As protein: CASRKGTGLKLFF.

The V gene is TRBV7-9, the J gene TRBJ2-3, with D maybe TRBD1 (6 bases). The CDR3 spans 15 residues. Germline CDR1 is SEHNR and CDR2 is FQNEAQ (reference sequence). With 2 bases removed from V and 1 base from J, the gap between germline ends came to 10 bases. In nucleotides, the CDR3 is TGTGCCAGCAGCTTATTCGCAGGGGGCACAGATACGCAGTATTTT. Amino acid sequence: CASSLFAGGTDTQYF.

The CDR3 nucleotides read TGTGCCAGCAGCTTAGATTGGCTAGCTACCTACGAGCAGTACTTC. It translates to CASSLDWLATYEQYF. The gene calls are TRBV11-2 and TRBJ2-7, with D possibly being TRBD2 (5 bases). The CDR3 runs 15 residues. CDR1 SGHAT and CDR2 FQNNGV come from the germline V gene. V lost 0 bases and J lost 2, with 11 bases in between. Full variable domain (outside the CDR3, taken from reference TRBV11-2 and TRBJ2-7): EAGVAQSPRYKIIEKRQSVAFWCNPISGHATLYWYQQILGQGPKLLIQFQNNGVVDDSQLPKDRFSAERLKGVDSTLKIQPAKLEDSAVYLCASSLDWLATYEQYFGPGTRLTVT.

The gene calls are TRBV7-8 and TRBJ2-4; 7 positions agree with TRBD1. J was trimmed by 8 bases and V by 0 bases; bases with no gene match: 7. The CDR3 sequence is 15 residues long. Germline CDR1 SGHVS, CDR2 FQNEAQ. The DNA for the CDR3 is TGTGCCAGCAGCTTAGCCCCGACAGGGACGGACATTCAGTACTTC. Translation: CASSLAPTGTDIQYF.

This rearrangement joins TRBV6-5 to TRBJ1-1; 8 bases align to TRBD1. The CDR3 has 14 residues. Losses at the gene ends were 6 bases for V and 1 base for J; bases not matched to a gene: 4. The germline CDR1 and CDR2 sequences are MNHEY and SVGAGI. The CDR3 DNA reads as TGTGCCAGCAGCCCCACAGGGGGGAACACTGAAGCTTTCTTT. Its translation: CASSPTGGNTEAFF.

This chain joins TRBV12-3 or TRBV12-4 and TRBJ1-1; tentative D call: TRBD1 (6 bases). The V and J ends lost 5 bases and 8 bases respectively, with 15 bases between them. The CDR3 is 13 amino acids. The CDR3 loop is CASSLRTAFEAFF. The CDR3 DNA reads TGTGCCAGCAGTCTTCGGACAGCGTTCGAAGCTTTCTTT.

This clone appeared a few times. This rearrangement joins TRBV6-5 to TRBJ2-1, with D possibly matching TRBD2 (6 bases). Looked up from germline, CDR1 is MNHEY and CDR2 is SVGAGI. Trimming pared 6 bases from V and 3 bases from J, leaving 12 bases between. The CDR3 totals 14 residues. As DNA, the CDR3 is TGTGCCAGCAGCGCCGGGGAGGTCTACAATGAGCAGTTCTTC. This gives the protein CASSAGEVYNEQFF.

This sequence joins TRBV29-1 and TRBJ2-7; weak D call: TRBD1 (6 bases). Per the germline V gene, CDR1 is SQVTM and CDR2 is ANQGSEA. Trimming removed 0 bases from V and 2 bases from J, with 11 bases in between. The CDR3 spans 14 residues. CDR3 in DNA: TGCAGCGTTGAAGAAAGCGACAGGCCCTACGAGCAGTACTTC. Protein sequence: CSVEESDRPYEQYF.

This chain connects TRBV7-9 to TRBJ1-3; 8 bases agree with TRBD1. The junction had 4 bases not matched to a gene; V was cut back by 3 bases and J by 3 bases. The CDR3 runs to 15 residues. Germline CDR1 SEHNR, CDR2 FQNEAQ (reference sequence). Here the CDR3 reads CASSFGQGDGNTIYF. DNA of the CDR3: TGTGCCAGCAGCTTCGGACAGGGCGATGGAAACACCATATATTTT.

The chain couples TRBV18 to TRBJ1-6, with TRBD1 matching over 10 bases. Germline CDR1 reads KGHSH; CDR2 reads LQKENI. This CDR3 is built from 16 residues. V lost 4 bases to trimming and J lost 8 bases; unmatched junction nucleotides: 8. For the CDR3, the DNA is TGTGCCAGCTCACTCACCGGGACAGGGGAATATTCACCCCTCCACTTT. This translates into CASSLTGTGEYSPLHF.

The chain is built from TRBV5-6 and TRBJ2-5; the D is unclear. Per germline, CDR1 SGHDT and CDR2 YYEEEE. The CDR3 has 16 amino acids. V shed 6 bases and J shed 7 bases, with 25 bases lying between them. In nucleotides, the CDR3 is TGTGCCAGCACCCTTCGGCAGGCCCCCACAATGGGGACCCAGTACTTC. Translating it yields CASTLRQAPTMGTQYF.

V gene TRBV11-3 combines with J gene TRBJ2-3; tentative D call: TRBD2 (6 bases). Germline V gene data show CDR1 as SGHNT and CDR2 as YENEEA. The CDR3 extends over 11 amino acids. V was clipped by 3 bases and J by 8 bases, with 6 bases between them. The CDR3 reads CASSFGGTQYF. DNA for the CDR3: TGTGCCAGCAGCTTCGGGGGTACGCAGTATTTT.

The CDR3 nucleotides read TGCGCCAGCAGCCGCCGGGACAGGGATATCGGCTATGGCTACACCTTC. The encoded protein is CASSRRDRDIGYGYTF. The J gene is TRBJ1-2, the V gene TRBV4-1, with 9 bases aligning to TRBD1. The CDR3 length is 16 residues. From germline, CDR1 is MGHRA and CDR2 YSYEKL. V lost 4 bases and J lost 4; bases outside the gene matches: 10.

The chain has TRBV5-8 and TRBJ1-2; TRBD1 agrees at 8 bases. The CDR3 is made up of 14 amino acids. J was trimmed by 8 bases and V by 0 bases; bases with no gene match: 6. Germline V gene sequence: CDR1 SGHTS, CDR2 YDEGEE. CDR3 coding DNA: TGTGCCAGCAGCTTGGTTGGACAGGGATCGGGCTACACCTTC. Translated: CASSLVGQGSGYTF.